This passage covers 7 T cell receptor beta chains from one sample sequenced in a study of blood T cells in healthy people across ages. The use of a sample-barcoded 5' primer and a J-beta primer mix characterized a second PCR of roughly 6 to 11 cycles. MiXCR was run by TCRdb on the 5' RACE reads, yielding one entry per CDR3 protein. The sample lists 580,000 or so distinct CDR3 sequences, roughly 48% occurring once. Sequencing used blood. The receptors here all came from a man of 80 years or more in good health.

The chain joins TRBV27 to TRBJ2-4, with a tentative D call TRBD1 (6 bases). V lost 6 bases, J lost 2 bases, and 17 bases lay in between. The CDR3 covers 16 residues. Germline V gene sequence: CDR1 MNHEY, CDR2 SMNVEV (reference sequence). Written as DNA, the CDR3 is TGTGCCAGCAGCCCGCCGAACAGGGTTTCCAAAAACATTCAGTACTTC. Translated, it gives CASSPPNRVSKNIQYF.

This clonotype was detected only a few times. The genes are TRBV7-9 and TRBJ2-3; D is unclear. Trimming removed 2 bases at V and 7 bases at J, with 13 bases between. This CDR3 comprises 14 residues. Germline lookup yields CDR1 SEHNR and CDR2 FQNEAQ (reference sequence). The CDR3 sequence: CASSLRNSAHTQYF. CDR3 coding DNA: TGTGCCAGCAGCTTAAGGAACTCAGCCCATACGCAGTATTTT.

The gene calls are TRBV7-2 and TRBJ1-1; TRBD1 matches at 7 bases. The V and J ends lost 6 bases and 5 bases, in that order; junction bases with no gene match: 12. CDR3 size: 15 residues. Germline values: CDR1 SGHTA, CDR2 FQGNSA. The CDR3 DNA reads TGTGCCAGCAGTCACCCGGGCACAGGGGCTACTGAAGCTTTCTTT. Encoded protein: CASSHPGTGATEAFF.

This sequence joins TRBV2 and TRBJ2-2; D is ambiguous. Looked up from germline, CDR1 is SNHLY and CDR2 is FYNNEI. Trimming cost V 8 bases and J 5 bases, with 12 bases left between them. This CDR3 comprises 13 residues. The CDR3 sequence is CASCLYLTGELFF. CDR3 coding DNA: TGTGCCAGCTGTCTCTATTTGACCGGGGAGCTGTTTTTT.

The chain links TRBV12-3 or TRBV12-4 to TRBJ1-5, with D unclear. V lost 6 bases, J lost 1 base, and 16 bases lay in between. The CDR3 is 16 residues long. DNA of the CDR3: TGTGCCAGCAGCCTATTGGCCCCCCCCAGCAATCAGCCCCAGCATTTT. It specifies CASSLLAPPSNQPQHF.

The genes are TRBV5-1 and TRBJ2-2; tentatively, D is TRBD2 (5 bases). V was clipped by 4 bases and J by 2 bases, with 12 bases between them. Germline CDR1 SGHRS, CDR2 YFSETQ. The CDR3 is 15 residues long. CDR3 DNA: TGCGCCAGCAGCCGAGAGGGTTCTAACACCGGGGAGCTGTTTTTT. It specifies CASSREGSNTGELFF.

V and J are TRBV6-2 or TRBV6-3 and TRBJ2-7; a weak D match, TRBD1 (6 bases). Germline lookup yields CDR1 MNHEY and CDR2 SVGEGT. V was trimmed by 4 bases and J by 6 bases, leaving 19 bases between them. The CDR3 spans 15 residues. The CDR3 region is CASSSPGLGAIEQYF. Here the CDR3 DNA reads TGTGCCAGCAGTTCCCCCGGATTGGGGGCTATCGAGCAGTACTTC.